This T cell receptor (beta chain) is drawn from a study of blood T cell repertoires in COVID-19. Study-level background: COVID-19 samples collected from the United States, Italy and Spain covered acute and convalescent phases.

Either two negative PCRs, clearance, or symptom resolution qualified Cohort 3 donors as recovered. This clone was seen a single time. The repertoire was sequenced with immunoSEQ multiplex PCR; TCRdb's copy has only in-frame clones and lacks some. Counted here are over 150,000 clones, around 84% occurring once; the ten biggest clones make up approximately 3%. Trimming cost V 2 bases and J 2 bases; bases outside gene matches: 3. This CDR3 region has 16 residues. Germline V CDR1 and CDR2: MNHEY, SVGAGI. Sequencing used PBMCs or T cells enriched from blood (not recorded which). This receptor was obtained from a woman in her 30s who had recovered from COVID-19. V gene TRBV6-5 combines with J gene TRBJ1-6; 7 nucleotides align to TRBD1. CDR3 coding DNA: TGTGCCAGCAGTTACGACAGGGCCACCTATAATTCACCCCTCCACTTT. Translated, it gives CASSYDRATYNSPLHF.